This TCR beta chain was obtained from a study of cytomegalovirus exposure and HLA in healthy donors. Overall study context: Of the donors genotyped, several hundred in all, 75% to 90% fell in the Caucasian-associated ancestry cluster. Regarding the study as a whole: The availability of immune exposure information extended only to CMV serostatus. Accurate prediction of HLA-A and HLA-B alleles (for most subjects) was reportedly achieved from TCR beta sequences. Roughly uniform depth of sequencing across donors was assumed in presence/absence analyses.

Of note for this clone: Its antigen is not identified.

The PCR employed 60 Vbeta primers together with 13 Jbeta primers. Sequenced by immunoSEQ multiplex PCR; TCRdb stores in-frame clones only, minus some. The sample contains about 200,000 clones, approximately 79% of which appear only once. The germline gives CDR1 PRHDT, CDR2 FYEKMQ (reference sequence). The CDR3 is 18 amino acids. J lost 3 bases, V lost 8 bases, and 20 bases had no gene match. Sequences were obtained from PBMCs. The chain uses TRBV13 and TRBJ2-3; TRBD1 matches at 7 bases. This TCR was sampled from a girl aged 10-17 years in good health and CMV-seropositive. The CDR3 is CASSGTVGQSGQTDTQYF. The CDR3 DNA reads TGTGCCAGCTCCGGGACAGTAGGACAGAGCGGTCAGACAGATACGCAGTATTTT.